This T cell receptor (beta chain) was captured by sequencing in a study of CD8+ T cells in alopecia areata. Findings and caveats of the study: In scalp samples, resident alphabeta T cells of normal skin are also sequenced.

Details on this clone: Its antigen is not known.

Lesional scalp punch biopsies and peripheral blood were collected from alopecia areata patients. The CDR3 length is 13 residues. Germline V lookup: CDR1 LNHDA, CDR2 SQIVND (reference sequence). The ends were cut back, 4 bases at V and 1 base at J, with 6 bases in the middle. Reverse transcribed after extraction, RNA yielded cDNA as the sequencing template. Repertoires were generated with immunoSEQ multiplex PCR, while TCRdb's copy carries only in-frame clones and drops some. The repertoire holds over 120,000 clones, with roughly three fifths as singletons. This chain links TRBV19 with TRBJ2-3; D is undetermined. This clonotype was sampled from a human donor with alopecia areata. The specimen comprised CD4+ T cells sorted from blood, sampled at week 0. CDR3 sequence (DNA): TGTGCCAGTAGTACTCAGGGCACAGATACGCAGTATTTT. This translates into CASSTQGTDTQYF.